The rows below give T cell receptor beta chains drawn from one sample of a study of cytomegalovirus exposure and HLA in healthy donors. Sequenced by immunoSEQ multiplex PCR; TCRdb stores in-frame clones only, minus some. The table records 150,000 to 200,000 clones, about 80% of them present only once. Sequencing input: PBMCs. Source of these receptors: a woman aged 25 to 39 in good health and CMV-seronegative. Both conserved end residues are part of each CDR3. Each record gives: clone size, V gene, J gene, D gene, CDR3 protein, CDR3 DNA. D genes are given only for firm matches. Size tells how often a clone was seen (once, few, many) or the class of an expanded clone, and some rows leave it out.

abundance: -; v_gene: TRBV25-1; j_gene: TRBJ1-4; d_gene: -; CDR3aa: CATSTGGWWEKLFF; CDR3nt: TGTGCCACTTCAACGGGGGGTTGGTGGGAAAAACTGTTTTTT
abundance: -; v_gene: TRBV4-3; j_gene: TRBJ2-5; d_gene: -; CDR3aa: CASSQVRSGGGVETQYF; CDR3nt: TGCGCCAGCAGCCAAGTGAGGTCAGGGGGAGGAGTAGAGACCCAGTACTTC
abundance: -; v_gene: TRBV6-5; j_gene: TRBJ2-7; d_gene: TRBD1; CDR3aa: CASSSRDSFPYEQYF; CDR3nt: TGTGCCAGCAGTTCCCGGGACAGCTTTCCCTACGAGCAGTACTTC
abundance: -; v_gene: TRBV6-5; j_gene: TRBJ2-7; d_gene: -; CDR3aa: CASSDTYEQYF; CDR3nt: TGTGCCAGCAGTGACACCTACGAGCAGTACTTC
abundance: few; v_gene: TRBV6-6; j_gene: TRBJ1-3; d_gene: -; CDR3aa: CASTAIGGGGNTIYF; CDR3nt: TGTGCCAGCACTGCCATTGGGGGCGGTGGAAACACCATATATTTT
abundance: -; v_gene: TRBV5-1; j_gene: TRBJ2-7; d_gene: -; CDR3aa: CASSLVAGVSEQYF; CDR3nt: TGCGCCAGCAGCTTGGTGGCAGGGGTGAGCGAGCAGTACTTC
abundance: -; v_gene: TRBV6-5; j_gene: TRBJ2-7; d_gene: -; CDR3aa: CASTFRRGSEQYF; CDR3nt: TGTGCCAGCACCTTTAGACGAGGTTCCGAGCAGTACTTC
abundance: -; v_gene: TRBV11-2; j_gene: TRBJ2-7; d_gene: TRBD2; CDR3aa: CASTPLAGGLSYEQYF; CDR3nt: TGTGCCAGCACCCCACTAGCGGGGGGACTCTCCTACGAGCAGTACTTC
abundance: -; v_gene: TRBV7-6; j_gene: TRBJ1-5; d_gene: -; CDR3aa: CASSLFAGADSNQPQHF; CDR3nt: TGTGCCAGCAGCTTATTCGCTGGCGCGGATAGCAATCAGCCCCAGCATTTT
abundance: -; v_gene: TRBV15; j_gene: TRBJ2-1; d_gene: -; CDR3aa: CATSRVRGSSYNEQFF; CDR3nt: TGTGCCACCAGCAGAGTGAGGGGGAGCTCCTACAATGAGCAGTTCTTC